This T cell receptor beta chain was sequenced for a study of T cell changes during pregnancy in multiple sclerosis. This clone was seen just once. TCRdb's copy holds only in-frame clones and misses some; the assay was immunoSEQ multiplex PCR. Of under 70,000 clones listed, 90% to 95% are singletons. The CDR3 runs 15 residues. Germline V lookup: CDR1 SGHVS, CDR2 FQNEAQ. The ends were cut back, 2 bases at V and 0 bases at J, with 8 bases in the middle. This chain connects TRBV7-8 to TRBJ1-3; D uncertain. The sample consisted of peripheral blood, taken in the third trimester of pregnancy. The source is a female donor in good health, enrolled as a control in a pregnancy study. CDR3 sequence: CASSLNDYSGNTIYF. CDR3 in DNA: TGTGCCAGCAGCTTAAATGACTACTCTGGAAACACCATATATTTT.